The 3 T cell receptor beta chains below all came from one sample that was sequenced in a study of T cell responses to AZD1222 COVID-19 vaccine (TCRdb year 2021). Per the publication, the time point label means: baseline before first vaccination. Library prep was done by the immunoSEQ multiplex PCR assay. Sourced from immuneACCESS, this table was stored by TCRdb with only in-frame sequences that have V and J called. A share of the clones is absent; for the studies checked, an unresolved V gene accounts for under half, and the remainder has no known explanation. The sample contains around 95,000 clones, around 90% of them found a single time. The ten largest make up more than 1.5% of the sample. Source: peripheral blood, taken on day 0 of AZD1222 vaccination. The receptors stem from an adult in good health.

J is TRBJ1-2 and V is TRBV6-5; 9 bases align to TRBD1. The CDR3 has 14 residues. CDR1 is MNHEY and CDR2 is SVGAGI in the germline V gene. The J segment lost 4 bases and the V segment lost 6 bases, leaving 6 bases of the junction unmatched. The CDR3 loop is CASRQGTGIYGYTF. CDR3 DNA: TGTGCCAGCAGACAAGGGACAGGGATCTATGGCTACACCTTC.

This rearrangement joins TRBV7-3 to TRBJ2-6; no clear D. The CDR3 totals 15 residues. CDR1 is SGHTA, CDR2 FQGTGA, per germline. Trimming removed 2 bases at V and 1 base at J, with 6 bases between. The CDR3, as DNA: TGTGCCAGCAGCTTAGCCAGGTCTGGGGCCAACGTCCTGACTTTC. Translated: CASSLARSGANVLTF.

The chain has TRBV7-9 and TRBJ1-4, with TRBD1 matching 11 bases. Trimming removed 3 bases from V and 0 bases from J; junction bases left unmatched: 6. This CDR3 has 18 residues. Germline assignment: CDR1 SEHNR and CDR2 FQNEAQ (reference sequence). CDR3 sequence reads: CASSFGTGGRATNEKLFF. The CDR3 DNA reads TGTGCCAGCAGCTTCGGGACAGGGGGTCGTGCAACTAATGAAAAACTGTTTTTT.